The 19 T cell receptor beta chains given below trace back to one sample, sequenced in a study of CD8+ T cells in alopecia areata. Extraction of RNA preceded its reverse transcription into cDNA, which served as the sequencing template. Sequenced by immunoSEQ multiplex PCR; TCRdb stores in-frame clones only, minus some. The sample consists of about 76,000 clones, roughly 30% of them appearing once. Treatment here: oral pan-JAK inhibitor, 5-10 mg twice daily. The specimen comprised CD8+ T cells sorted from blood, sampled at week 4, from a patient treated with tofacitinib. These receptors all come from a human donor with alopecia areata.

The V and J genes are TRBV29-1 and TRBJ1-1; D unresolved. CDR3 size: 11 residues. V lost 3 bases and J 7 bases, leaving 9 bases between the germline ends. Germline V gene sequence: CDR1 SQVTM, CDR2 ANQGSEA. The CDR3 DNA is TGCAGCGTTGAGTCCGGAGTTGAAGCTTTCTTT. Translated, it gives CSVESGVEAFF.

The chain joins TRBV28 to TRBJ2-1, with TRBD2 matching over 9 bases. V dropped 3 bases and J dropped 7; count of bases not matched to a gene: 7. Germline lookup yields CDR1 MDHEN and CDR2 SYDVKM. The CDR3 spans 15 residues. The CDR3 DNA follows: TGTGCCAGCAGTTTCCTGACTAGCGGACAGAATGAGCAGTTCTTC. This codes for CASSFLTSGQNEQFF.

The V gene is TRBV29-1, the J gene TRBJ1-2; 7 bases are shared with TRBD1. The V and J ends lost 7 bases and 2 bases, in that order; junction bases with no gene match: 7. The CDR3 has 13 amino acids. Per the germline V gene, CDR1 is SQVTM and CDR2 is ANQGSEA. CDR3 nucleotides: TGCAGCGCCAGAGGGACAGAAAACTATGGCTACACCTTC. Protein sequence: CSARGTENYGYTF.

V and J are TRBV5-5 and TRBJ1-5, with TRBD1 identical over 7 bases. The CDR3 has 15 amino acids. V gave up 1 base and J gave up 4 bases; unmatched junction bases: 5. CDR1 is SGHKS, CDR2 YYEKEE, per germline (reference sequence). CDR3 amino acids: CASSLSQGVNQPQHF. The CDR3 nucleotides read TGTGCCAGCAGCTTGAGTCAGGGGGTGAATCAGCCCCAGCATTTT.

The chain employs TRBV5-1 and TRBJ2-7; 11 bases are a match to TRBD1. The V segment lost 4 bases and the J segment 3 bases; nucleotides outside the gene matches: 6. This CDR3 has 15 amino acids. Germline CDR1 reads SGHRS; CDR2 reads YFSETQ. Written as DNA, the CDR3 is TGCGCCAGCAGCGTTGACGGGACAGGGGGCTACGAGCAGTACTTC. Amino acid sequence: CASSVDGTGGYEQYF.

The chain joins TRBV29-1 to TRBJ1-2; maybe TRBD1 (5 bases). Looked up from germline, CDR1 is SQVTM and CDR2 is ANQGSEA. CDR3 size: 14 residues. V lost 3 bases and J 3 bases, leaving 14 bases between the germline ends. CDR3 nucleotide sequence: TGCAGCGTTGACGGGGGGACCAACTACTATGGCTACACCTTC. As protein: CSVDGGTNYYGYTF.

This clone was detected only a few times. The chain combines TRBV30 with TRBJ2-7; TRBD2 matches at 11 bases. This CDR3 is 17 amino acids long. Germline assignment: CDR1 GTSNPN and CDR2 SVGIG (reference sequence). CDR3 in DNA: TGTGCTGCTACACGGGACAAAAGACTAGCGGGACTATACGAGCAGTACTTC. Translated, it gives CAATRDKRLAGLYEQYF.

V gene TRBV9 combines with J gene TRBJ2-5, with 7 bases lining up with TRBD1. The CDR3 length is 14 residues. The V gene end was trimmed by 4 bases and the J gene end by 5 bases; junction bases not matched to a gene: 8. Germline CDR1 SGDLS, CDR2 YYNGEE. In DNA, the CDR3 is TGTGCCAGCAGCCCATGGGACAGCGAGGAGACCCAGTACTTC. Amino acid sequence: CASSPWDSEETQYF.

This clone was counted a few times. The chain joins TRBV28 to TRBJ1-4, with 7 bases fitting TRBD1. V lost 6 bases, J lost 8 bases, and 0 bases stayed unmatched. This CDR3 has 11 residues. Looked up from germline, CDR1 is MDHEN and CDR2 is SYDVKM. CDR3 amino acids: CASRGQEKLFF. DNA for the CDR3: TGTGCCAGCAGGGGACAGGAAAAACTGTTTTTT.

The chain carries TRBV29-1 and TRBJ1-1; possible D gene TRBD1, 6 bases. V was cut by 6 bases and J by 1 base, with 9 bases left in between. Looked up from germline, CDR1 is SQVTM and CDR2 is ANQGSEA. The CDR3 contains 12 residues. The CDR3 region has the DNA TGCAGCGTGGGGGCCCCGAACACTGAAGCTTTCTTT. This sequence encodes CSVGAPNTEAFF.

This chain connects TRBV29-1 to TRBJ2-7; 7 bases fit TRBD1. The CDR3 covers 13 residues. The germline gives CDR1 SQVTM, CDR2 ANQGSEA. V gave up 3 bases and J gave up 4 bases; unmatched junction bases: 6. In DNA form, the CDR3 reads TGCAGCGTTGAGATGGGACAGCCATACGAGCAGTACTTC. Its translation is CSVEMGQPYEQYF.

This clone has a handful of counts. The V call is TRBV23-1, the J call TRBJ2-3, with unresolved D. TRBV23-1 carries the ORF label, with uncertain function. Trimming cost V 4 bases and J 1 base, with 12 bases left between them. The CDR3 contains 15 residues. In nucleotides, the CDR3 is TGCGCCAGCAGTCGTCCAGATGCCCGCACAGATACGCAGTATTTT. Its protein product is CASSRPDARTDTQYF.

The rearrangement joins TRBV27 to TRBJ2-7; D call uncertain. Germline lookup yields CDR1 MNHEY and CDR2 SMNVEV (reference sequence). The CDR3 has 8 residues. V was cut by 8 bases and J by 6 bases, with 2 bases left in between. For the CDR3, the DNA is TGTGCCAGCTGCGAGCAGTACTTC. It codes for CASCEQYF.

The chain is built from TRBV29-1 and TRBJ2-7; D is unclear. V was trimmed by 4 bases and J by 7 bases, leaving 14 bases between them. Germline lookup yields CDR1 SQVTM and CDR2 ANQGSEA. The CDR3 runs 12 residues. CDR3 region: CSVVWGFGEQYF. The CDR3 DNA reads TGCAGCGTTGTTTGGGGTTTCGGGGAGCAGTACTTC.

The rearrangement uses TRBV7-9 and TRBJ2-7; possible D gene TRBD1, 6 bases. The CDR3 covers 14 residues. Trimming took off 4 bases at V and 2 bases at J, with 12 bases between the two ends. In germline, CDR1 is SEHNR, CDR2 FQNEAQ (reference sequence). This CDR3 reads CASSSDRPAYEQYF. CDR3 in DNA: TGTGCCAGCAGCTCCGACAGGCCAGCCTACGAGCAGTACTTC.

The chain joins TRBV11-2 to TRBJ2-7; D uncertain. Germline V gene sequence: CDR1 SGHAT, CDR2 FQNNGV. The CDR3 is made up of 12 amino acids. Trimming took 1 base from V and 5 from J, leaving 6 bases between them. CDR3: CASSLVRHEQYF. DNA for the CDR3: TGTGCCAGCAGCTTAGTCCGTCACGAGCAGTACTTC.

This clone was counted between two and nine times. This chain joins TRBV29-1 and TRBJ2-5; either TRBD1 or TRBD2 may supply D (5 bases each). The CDR3 spans 12 residues. The germline gives CDR1 SQVTM, CDR2 ANQGSEA. The germline V and J ends were trimmed by 2 bases and 2 bases, with 6 bases remaining between them. Here the CDR3 reads CSVEWGQETQYF. CDR3 coding DNA: TGCAGCGTTGAATGGGGGCAAGAGACCCAGTACTTC.

This clone was counted between two and nine times. V is TRBV29-1 and J is TRBJ2-7; D could derive from TRBD1 or TRBD2 (5 bases each). The CDR3 consists of 12 residues. The V gene lost 4 bases and the J gene lost 6 bases, with 13 bases spanning the gap. CDR1 is SQVTM and CDR2 is ANQGSEA in the germline V gene. The CDR3 loop is CSVVVRGGEQYF. The CDR3 region has the DNA TGCAGCGTTGTCGTACGGGGCGGCGAGCAGTACTTC.

This clone showed up many times. This chain links TRBV30 with TRBJ2-7; D unresolved. The germline V gene encodes CDR1 GTSNPN and CDR2 SVGIG (reference sequence). V shed 0 bases and J shed 2 bases, with 5 bases lying between them. CDR3 length: 12 amino acids. CDR3 in DNA: TGTGCCTGGAGTGTACAGCCCTACGAGCAGTACTTC. Translated, it gives CAWSVQPYEQYF.